Below, 14 T cell receptor beta chains from the same sample are listed, as sequenced in a study of cytomegalovirus exposure and HLA in healthy donors. Primers included in the PCR were 60 Vbeta and 13 Jbeta primers. This table comes from immunoSEQ multiplex PCR, and its TCRdb copy is limited to in-frame clones, with some not included. The sample contains 160,000 or so clones, approximately 86% of which appear only once. Sequencing used PBMCs. Every receptor here comes from a woman aged 45 to 65 in good health and CMV-seropositive.

V usage is TRBV5-4 and J usage is TRBJ1-1, with TRBD1 as a possible D gene (6 bases). The V end lost 4 bases, the J end lost 6 bases, and 16 bases lay between the germline ends. CDR1 and CDR2 from the germline V gene are SGHNT and YYREEE (reference sequence). This CDR3 has 14 residues. Here the CDR3 DNA reads TGTGCCAGCAGCCAACAGGGTAGTGGCTCTGAAGCTTTCTTT. Its translation is CASSQQGSGSEAFF.

This clone occurred once. This sequence joins TRBV7-2 and TRBJ2-2; a weak D match, TRBD1 (5 bases). Germline CDR1 is SGHTA and CDR2 is FQGNSA. This CDR3 is built from 15 residues. V was clipped by 2 bases and J by 1 base, with 8 bases between them. The CDR3 coding sequence is TGTGCCAGCAGCTTAAAGCAGGGGAACACCGGGGAGCTGTTTTTT. Protein: CASSLKQGNTGELFF.

This clone was counted only a few times. This sequence joins TRBV9 and TRBJ2-3; possibly TRBD1 for D (5 bases). The CDR3 has 15 residues. Germline CDR1 and CDR2: SGDLS and YYNGEE. V shed 1 base and J shed 3 bases, with 12 bases lying between them. CDR3 nucleotide sequence: TGTGCCAGCAGCGTAAGGGGCCAACGAACAGATACGCAGTATTTT. Its translation is CASSVRGQRTDTQYF.

The chain combines TRBV18 with TRBJ1-6; D possibly corresponds to TRBD1 (5 bases). Germline lookup yields CDR1 KGHSH and CDR2 LQKENI. Trimming took off 8 bases at V and 5 bases at J, with 10 bases between the two ends. The CDR3 loop spans 13 amino acids. This chain's CDR3 is CASATGDNSPLHF. As DNA, the CDR3 is TGTGCCAGCGCCACGGGGGATAATTCACCCCTCCACTTT.

V and J are TRBV5-1 and TRBJ2-1, with TRBD2 identical over 10 bases. Germline V gene data show CDR1 as SGHRS and CDR2 as YFSETQ. CDR3 size: 15 residues. The trim removed 0 bases at V and 6 bases at J, leaving 3 bases unmatched. The DNA for the CDR3 is TGCGCCAGCAGCTTGGTCTCTAGCGGGGGCAATGAGCAGTTCTTC. Protein sequence: CASSLVSSGGNEQFF. The whole variable domain, remainder taken from reference TRBV5-1 and TRBJ2-1, is KAGVTQTPRYLIKTRGQQVTLSCSPISGHRSVSWYQQTPGQGLQFLFEYFSETQRNKGNFPGRFSGRQFSNSRSEMNVSTLELGDSALYLCASSLVSSGGNEQFFGPGTRLTVL.

The chain joins TRBV7-2 to TRBJ2-3; 10 nucleotides line up with TRBD2. This CDR3 is built from 18 residues. The germline V gene encodes CDR1 SGHTA and CDR2 FQGNSA. The junction had 8 bases not matched to a gene; V was cut back by 2 bases and J by 0 bases. The CDR3 reads CASSLKVAGGTSTDTQYF. CDR3 sequence (DNA): TGTGCCAGCAGCTTAAAGGTAGCGGGGGGTACTAGCACAGATACGCAGTATTTT.

This clone was found a few times. The chain employs TRBV21-1 and TRBJ2-4; the table's D call, TRBD1, was not checked against the DNA. TRBV21-1 is a pseudogene segment. The CDR3 contains 14 residues. Here the CDR3 reads CASSGQPRGNIQYF. CDR3 nucleotides: TGTGCCAGCAGCGGGCAACCTAGGGGAAACATTCAGTACTTC.

The V and J genes are TRBV5-1 and TRBJ1-1, with 7 bases matching TRBD1. The CDR3 contains 15 residues. CDR1 is SGHRS, CDR2 YFSETQ, per germline. V dropped 1 base and J dropped 7; count of bases not matched to a gene: 10. CDR3 sequence (DNA): TGCGCCAGCAGCTTGATACAGGGGTCTGGATTTGAAGCTTTCTTT. Translating it yields CASSLIQGSGFEAFF.

The J gene is TRBJ1-1, the V gene TRBV19, with D unresolved. V was shortened by 3 bases and J by 4 bases, with 15 bases between the two germline ends. The CDR3 has 15 amino acids. Germline V gene data show CDR1 as LNHDA and CDR2 as SQIVND (reference sequence). As DNA, the CDR3 is TGTGCCAGTAGTATGAACAAATTTCCGGGCACTGAAGCTTTCTTT. It is translated as CASSMNKFPGTEAFF.

V is TRBV7-2 and J is TRBJ2-2; 12 bases map to TRBD2. The CDR3 is 16 amino acids. CDR1 and CDR2 from the germline V gene are SGHTA and FQGNSA. Unmatched junction bases numbered 11, after V lost 8 bases and J lost 7 bases. The CDR3 coding sequence is TGTGCCAGCGCCACTAGCGGGGGGCCGTCTATCGGGGAGCTGTTTTTT. This translates into CASATSGGPSIGELFF.

This clone was counted between two and nine times. CDR3 protein: CASSQSTGELFF. The CDR3 DNA sequence: TGCGCCAGCAGCCAGAGCACCGGGGAGCTGTTTTTT. The V gene is TRBV4-1, the J gene TRBJ2-2, with D hard to call. Germline values: CDR1 MGHRA, CDR2 YSYEKL. V was shortened by 3 bases and J by 4 bases, with 3 bases between the two germline ends. The CDR3 consists of 12 residues.

The chain links TRBV20-1 to TRBJ2-3; D uncertain. CDR1 is DFQATT, CDR2 SNEGSKA, per germline (reference sequence). The CDR3 covers 11 residues. V was shortened by 5 bases and J by 5 bases, with 8 bases between the two germline ends. This CDR3 is CSALFVDTQYF. In nucleotides, the CDR3 is TGCAGTGCTCTATTTGTAGATACGCAGTATTTT.

This chain connects TRBV19 to TRBJ2-4; D unclear. From germline, CDR1 is LNHDA and CDR2 SQIVND (reference sequence). V was pared by 5 bases and J by 0 bases, with 14 bases between. This CDR3 spans 16 amino acids. The CDR3 sequence is CASSPPAGLAKNIQYF. The CDR3 DNA follows: TGTGCCAGTAGTCCTCCCGCCGGGTTAGCCAAAAACATTCAGTACTTC.

This rearrangement joins TRBV6-1 to TRBJ1-1, with a weak D call TRBD1 (5 bases). Trimming took 6 bases from V and 1 from J, leaving 9 bases between them. Germline-derived CDR1 and CDR2 are MNHNS and SASEGT. CDR3 size: 13 residues. The CDR3 spells CASSADRNTEAFF. CDR3 coding DNA: TGTGCCAGCAGCGCCGACAGGAACACTGAAGCTTTCTTT.